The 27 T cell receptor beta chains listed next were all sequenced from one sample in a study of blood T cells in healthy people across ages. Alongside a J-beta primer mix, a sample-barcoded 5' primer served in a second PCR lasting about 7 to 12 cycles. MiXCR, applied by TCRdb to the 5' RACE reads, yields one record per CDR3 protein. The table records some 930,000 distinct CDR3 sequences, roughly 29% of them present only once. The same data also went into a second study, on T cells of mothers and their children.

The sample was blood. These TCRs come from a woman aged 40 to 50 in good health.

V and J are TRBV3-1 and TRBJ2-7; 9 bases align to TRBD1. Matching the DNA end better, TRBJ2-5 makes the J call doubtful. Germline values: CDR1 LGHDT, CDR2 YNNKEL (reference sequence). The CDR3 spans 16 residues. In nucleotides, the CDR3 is TGTGCCAGCAGCCAATACGACAGGGGGAGAACCGGGACCCAGTACTTC. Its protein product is CASSQYDRGRTGTQYF.

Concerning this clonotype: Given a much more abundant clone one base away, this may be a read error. In DNA, the CDR3 is TGCAGGGCTAGTTCGGGCCGGGAACGCTACACCTTC. As protein: CRASSGRERYTF. The chain has TRBV20-1 and TRBJ1-2; D unclear. This CDR3 contains 12 residues. Germline values: CDR1 DFQATT, CDR2 SNEGSKA (reference sequence).

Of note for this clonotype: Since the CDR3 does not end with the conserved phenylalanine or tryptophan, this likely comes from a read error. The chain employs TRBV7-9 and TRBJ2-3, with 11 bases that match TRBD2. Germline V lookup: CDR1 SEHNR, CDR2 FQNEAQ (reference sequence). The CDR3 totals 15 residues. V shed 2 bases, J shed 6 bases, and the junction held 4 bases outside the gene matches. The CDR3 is CASSLLAGGPDTQYL. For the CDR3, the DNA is TGTGCCAGCAGCTTACTAGCGGGGGGCCCGGATACGCAGTATTTA.

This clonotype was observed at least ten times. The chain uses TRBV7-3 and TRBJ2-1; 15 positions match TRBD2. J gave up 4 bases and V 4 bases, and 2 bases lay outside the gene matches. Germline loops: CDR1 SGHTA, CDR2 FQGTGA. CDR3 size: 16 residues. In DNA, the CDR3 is TGTGCCAGCAGCTCGGGACTAGCGGGGGGTTACAATGAGCAGTTCTTC. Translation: CASSSGLAGGYNEQFF.

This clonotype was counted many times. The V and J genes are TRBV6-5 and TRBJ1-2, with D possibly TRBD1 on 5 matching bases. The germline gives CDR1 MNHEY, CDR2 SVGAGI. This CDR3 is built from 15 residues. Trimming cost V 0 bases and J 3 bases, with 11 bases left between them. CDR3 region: CASSYSGTRDYGYTF. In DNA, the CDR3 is TGTGCCAGCAGTTACTCCGGGACTCGGGACTATGGCTACACCTTC.

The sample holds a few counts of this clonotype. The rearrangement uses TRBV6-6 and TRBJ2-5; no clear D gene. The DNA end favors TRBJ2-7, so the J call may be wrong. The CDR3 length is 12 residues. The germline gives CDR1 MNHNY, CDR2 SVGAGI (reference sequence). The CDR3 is CASRPAWDEQYF. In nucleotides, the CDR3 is TGTGCCAGCAGGCCCGCGTGGGACGAGCAGTACTTC.

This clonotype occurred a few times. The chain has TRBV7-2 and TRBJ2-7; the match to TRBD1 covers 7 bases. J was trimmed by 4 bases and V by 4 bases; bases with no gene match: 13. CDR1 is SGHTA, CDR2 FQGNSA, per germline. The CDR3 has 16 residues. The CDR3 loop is CASSSPYSTGNYEQYF. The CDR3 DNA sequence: TGTGCCAGCAGCTCCCCCTATTCGACAGGGAATTACGAGCAGTACTTC.

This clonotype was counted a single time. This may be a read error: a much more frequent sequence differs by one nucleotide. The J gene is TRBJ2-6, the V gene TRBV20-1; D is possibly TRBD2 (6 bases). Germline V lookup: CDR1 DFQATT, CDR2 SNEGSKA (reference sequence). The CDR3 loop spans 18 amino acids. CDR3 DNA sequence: TGCAGTGCTAGAGATCCCGGGACTGCCTCGCTTCGGCCAAACGTCCCGACTTTC. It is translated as CSARDPGTASLRPNVPTF.

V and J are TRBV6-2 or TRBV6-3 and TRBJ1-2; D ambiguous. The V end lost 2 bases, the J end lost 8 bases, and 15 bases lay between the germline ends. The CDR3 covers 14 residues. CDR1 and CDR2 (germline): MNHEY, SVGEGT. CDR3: CASSYGGGTRGYTF. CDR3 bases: TGTGCCAGCAGTTACGGAGGCGGCACCCGGGGCTACACCTTC.

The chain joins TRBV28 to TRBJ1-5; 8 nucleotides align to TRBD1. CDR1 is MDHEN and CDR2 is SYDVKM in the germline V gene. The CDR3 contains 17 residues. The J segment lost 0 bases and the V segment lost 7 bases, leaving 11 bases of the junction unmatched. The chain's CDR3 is CASTTTGDRHSNQPQHF. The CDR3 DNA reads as TGTGCCAGCACCACGACAGGGGATCGCCATAGCAATCAGCCCCAGCATTTT.

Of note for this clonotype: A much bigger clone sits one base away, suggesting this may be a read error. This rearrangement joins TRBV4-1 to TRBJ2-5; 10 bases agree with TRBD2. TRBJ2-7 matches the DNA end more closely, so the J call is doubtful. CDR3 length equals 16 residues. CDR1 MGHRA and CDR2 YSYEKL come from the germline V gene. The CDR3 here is CASSQEQRGGKVEQYF. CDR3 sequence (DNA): TGCGCCAGCAGCCAAGAGCAGCGGGGGGGCAAGGTCGAGCAGTACTTC.

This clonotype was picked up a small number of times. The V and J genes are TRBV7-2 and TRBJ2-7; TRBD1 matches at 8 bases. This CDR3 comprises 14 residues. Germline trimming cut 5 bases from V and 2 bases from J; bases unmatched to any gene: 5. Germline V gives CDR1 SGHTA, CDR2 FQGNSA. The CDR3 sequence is CASSPDRGPYEQYF. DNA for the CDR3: TGTGCCAGCAGCCCAGACAGGGGCCCCTACGAGCAGTACTTC.

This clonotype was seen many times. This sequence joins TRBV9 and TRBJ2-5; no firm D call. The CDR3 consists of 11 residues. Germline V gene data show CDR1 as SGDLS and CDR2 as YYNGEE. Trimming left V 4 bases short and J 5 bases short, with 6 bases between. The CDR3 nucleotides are TGTGCCAGCAGCTCTTTCGAGACCCAGTACTTC. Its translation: CASSSFETQYF.

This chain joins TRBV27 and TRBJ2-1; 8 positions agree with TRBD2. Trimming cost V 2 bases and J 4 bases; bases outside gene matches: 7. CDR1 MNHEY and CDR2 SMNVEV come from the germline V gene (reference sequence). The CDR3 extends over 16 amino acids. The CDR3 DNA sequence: TGTGCCAGCAGTTTAAGCGGGGGCATAACTTACAATGAGCAGTTCTTC. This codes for CASSLSGGITYNEQFF.

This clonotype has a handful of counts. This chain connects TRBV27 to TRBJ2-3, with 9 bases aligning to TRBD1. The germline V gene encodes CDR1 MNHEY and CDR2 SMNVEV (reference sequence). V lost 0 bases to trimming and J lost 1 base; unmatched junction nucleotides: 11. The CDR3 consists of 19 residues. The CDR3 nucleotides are TGTGCCAGCAGTTTATCTAGTCCCGGGACAGGGATCGGCACAGATACGCAGTATTTT. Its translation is CASSLSSPGTGIGTDTQYF.

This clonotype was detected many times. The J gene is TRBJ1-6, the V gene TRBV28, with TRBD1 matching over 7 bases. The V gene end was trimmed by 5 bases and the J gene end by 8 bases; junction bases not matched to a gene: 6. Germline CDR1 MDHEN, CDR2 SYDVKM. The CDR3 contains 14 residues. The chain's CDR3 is CASSPPDRHSPLHF. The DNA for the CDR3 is TGTGCCAGCAGTCCCCCGGACAGGCATTCACCCCTCCACTTT.

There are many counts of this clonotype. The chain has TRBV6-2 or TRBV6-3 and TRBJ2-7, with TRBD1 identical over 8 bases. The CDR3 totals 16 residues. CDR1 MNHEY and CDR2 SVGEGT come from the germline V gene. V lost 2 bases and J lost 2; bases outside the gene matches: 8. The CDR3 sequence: CASSYITGTGPYEQYF. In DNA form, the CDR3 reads TGTGCCAGCAGTTACATAACCGGGACAGGCCCCTACGAGCAGTACTTC.

The CDR3 nucleotides read TGTGCCAGCTCACCCCAGATTACAGATACGCAGTATTTT. It specifies CASSPQITDTQYF. V usage is TRBV18 and J usage is TRBJ2-3; D uncertain. Germline-derived CDR1 and CDR2 are KGHSH and LQKENI. V gave up 3 bases and J gave up 3 bases, with 7 bases separating them. The CDR3 loop spans 13 amino acids.

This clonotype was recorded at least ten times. CDR3 region: CASSPGGDSYEQYF. CDR3 sequence (DNA): TGTGCCAGCAGCCCCGGGGGGGACAGCTACGAGCAGTACTTC. This rearrangement joins TRBV27 to TRBJ2-7; D perhaps matches TRBD2 (8 bases). Germline values: CDR1 MNHEY, CDR2 SMNVEV (reference sequence). The CDR3 sequence is 14 residues long. V shed 6 bases and J shed 3 bases, with 15 bases lying between them.

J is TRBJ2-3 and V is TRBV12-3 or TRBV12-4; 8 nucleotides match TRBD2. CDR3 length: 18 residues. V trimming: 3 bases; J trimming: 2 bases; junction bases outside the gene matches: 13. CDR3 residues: CASSFGGSSGLLTDTQYF. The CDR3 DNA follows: TGTGCCAGCAGTTTTGGTGGTTCTAGCGGGCTTCTCACAGATACGCAGTATTTT.

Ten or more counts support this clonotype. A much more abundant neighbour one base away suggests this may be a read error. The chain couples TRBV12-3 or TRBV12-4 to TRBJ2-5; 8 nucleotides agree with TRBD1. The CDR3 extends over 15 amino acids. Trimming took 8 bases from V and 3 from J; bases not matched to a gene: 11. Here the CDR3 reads CASRRRGRIKETQYF. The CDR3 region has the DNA TGTGCCAGCCGACGCAGGGGGCGGATCAAAGAGACCCAGTACTTC.

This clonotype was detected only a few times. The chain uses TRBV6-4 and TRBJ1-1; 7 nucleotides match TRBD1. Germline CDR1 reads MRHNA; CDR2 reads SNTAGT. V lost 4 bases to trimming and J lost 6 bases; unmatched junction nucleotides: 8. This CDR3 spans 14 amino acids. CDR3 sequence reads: CASSVDRAGAEAFF. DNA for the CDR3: TGTGCCAGCAGTGTAGACAGGGCAGGGGCTGAAGCTTTCTTT.

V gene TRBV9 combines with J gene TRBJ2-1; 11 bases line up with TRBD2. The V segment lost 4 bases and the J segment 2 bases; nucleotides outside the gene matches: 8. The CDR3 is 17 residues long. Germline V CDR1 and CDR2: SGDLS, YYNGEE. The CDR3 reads CASSLGLAGIPYNEQFF. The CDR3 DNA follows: TGTGCCAGCAGCCTCGGACTAGCGGGCATTCCCTACAATGAGCAGTTCTTC.

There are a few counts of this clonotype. CDR3 DNA: TGCAGTGCTCCTTTAGGGACGGGGGATCAGCCCCAGCATTTT. It encodes CSAPLGTGDQPQHF. V is TRBV20-1 and J is TRBJ1-5, with a tentative D call TRBD1 (5 bases). The CDR3 has 14 residues. The V gene's germline CDR1 is DFQATT and CDR2 SNEGSKA (reference sequence). The V end lost 5 bases, the J end lost 5 bases, and 16 bases lay between the germline ends.

The CDR3: CASRFAGGMAGYTF. The CDR3 bases are TGTGCCAGCAGGTTTGCAGGGGGCATGGCTGGCTACACCTTC. The chain carries TRBV5-4 and TRBJ1-2, with TRBD1 identical over 8 bases. After removal of 5 bases from V and 7 bases from J, the junction contained 10 bases not matched to a gene. The CDR3 has 14 amino acids. Germline V gene lookup returns CDR1 SGHNT and CDR2 YYREEE (reference sequence).

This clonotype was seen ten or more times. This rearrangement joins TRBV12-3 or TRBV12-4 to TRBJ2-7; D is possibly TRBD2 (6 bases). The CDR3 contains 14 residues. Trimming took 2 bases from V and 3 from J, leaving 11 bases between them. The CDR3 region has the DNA TGTGCCAGCAGTTTAATAGGCGGGAACTACGAGCAGTACTTC. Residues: CASSLIGGNYEQYF.

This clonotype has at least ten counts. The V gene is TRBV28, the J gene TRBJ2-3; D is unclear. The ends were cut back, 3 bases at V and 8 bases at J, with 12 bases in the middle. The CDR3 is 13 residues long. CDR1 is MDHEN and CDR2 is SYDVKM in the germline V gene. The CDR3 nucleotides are TGTGCCAGCAGTTTGGGGTCGGCGGTTACGCAGTATTTT. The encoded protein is CASSLGSAVTQYF. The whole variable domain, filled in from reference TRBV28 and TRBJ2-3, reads DVKVTQSSRYLVKRTGEKVFLECVQDMDHENMFWYRQDPGLGLRLIYFSYDVKMKEKGDIPEGYSVSREKKERFSLILESASTNQTSMYLCASSLGSAVTQYFGPGTRLTVL.